This TCR beta chain is drawn from a study of regulatory T cells in long-lasting Graves disease. Study-level information: Persistent Graves' disease denoted over 5 years of antithyroid drugs plus positive TSH receptor antibodies.

Time point noted: persistent/refractory GD, antithyroid drugs over 5 years with positive TRAb. RNA from PBMCs was the source of the TCR library. Nine milliliters of peripheral blood went into EDTA tubes. Arm-PCR of CDR3 regions and iRepertoire HTBI primers were the basis on which TCR beta libraries were built. In TCRdb, the multiplex PCR reads were re-called with MiXCR into one record per CDR3 protein. The sample carries around 460,000 distinct CDR3 sequences, roughly 23% recorded once. This CDR3 is built from 15 residues. With 6 bases removed from V and 6 bases from J, the gap between germline ends came to 18 bases. From germline, CDR1 is MNHEY and CDR2 SMNVEV (reference sequence).

The chain has TRBV27 and TRBJ1-5, with D possibly matching TRBD1 (5 bases). The source of this sequence is a female donor with Graves disease. Sequencing used peripheral blood mononuclear cells (PBMCs), obtained when the disease was refractory, from a patient treated with antithyroid drugs. The CDR3 is CASRLWGGIGQPQHF. The CDR3 nucleotides read TGTGCCAGCAGACTTTGGGGGGGGATAGGTCAGCCCCAGCATTTT.